Sequencing of this T cell receptor beta chain was carried out in a study of T cells in Graves' hyperthyroidism and ophthalmopathy. Any patient presenting with uncontrolled infection, other autoimmune disease, pregnancy or lactation was left out. TCR beta CDR3 region amplification was performed from RNA transcripts. HTBI primers were used for first-round RT-PCR of the TCR CDR3. In TCRdb, the multiplex PCR reads were re-called with MiXCR into one record per CDR3 protein. The profile shows roughly 660,000 distinct CDR3 sequences, roughly 17% of them singletons. This clonotype was seen once. Its antigen remains unknown. Just one base apart from a much larger clone, this may be a read error. The V end lost 9 bases, the J end lost 6 bases, and 17 bases lay between the germline ends. The germline V gene has CDR1 SGHTA and CDR2 FQGNSA. CDR3 length: 13 residues. Findings and caveats of the study: The model forecast ophthalmopathy, anticipating it by a median roughly 6.5 months before onset. The majority of expanded thyroid clonotypes above 0.001 also appeared in blood. Classification by a 13 V-J model distinguished ophthalmopathy from stable hyperthyroidism.

Sequences were obtained from blood. The receptor was derived from a man aged 50-60 years with Graves' hyperthyroidism. V usage is TRBV7-2 and J usage is TRBJ1-2, with D tentatively TRBD1 (5 bases). CDR3 amino acids: CARRGQGADGYTF. As DNA, the CDR3 is TGTGCCAGAAGAGGGCAGGGAGCGGATGGCTACACCTTC.